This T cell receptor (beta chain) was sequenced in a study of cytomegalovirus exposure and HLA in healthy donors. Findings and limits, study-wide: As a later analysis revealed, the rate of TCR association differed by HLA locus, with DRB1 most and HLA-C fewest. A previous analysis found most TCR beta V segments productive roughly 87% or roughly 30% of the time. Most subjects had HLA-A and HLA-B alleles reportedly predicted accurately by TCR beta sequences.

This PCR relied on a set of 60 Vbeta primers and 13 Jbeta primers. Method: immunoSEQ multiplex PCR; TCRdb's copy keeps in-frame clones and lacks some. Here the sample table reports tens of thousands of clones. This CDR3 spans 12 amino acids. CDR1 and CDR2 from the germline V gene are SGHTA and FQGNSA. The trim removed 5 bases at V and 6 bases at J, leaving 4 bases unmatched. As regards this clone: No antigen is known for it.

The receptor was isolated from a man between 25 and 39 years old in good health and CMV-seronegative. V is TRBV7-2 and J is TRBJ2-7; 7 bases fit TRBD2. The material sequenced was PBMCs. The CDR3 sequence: CASSPPGGEQYF. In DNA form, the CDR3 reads TGTGCCAGCAGCCCCCCGGGGGGCGAGCAGTACTTC.